This T cell receptor (beta chain) emerged from a study of T cell responses to AZD1222 COVID-19 vaccine. The method was immunoSEQ multiplex PCR; TCRdb's version includes in-frame clones alone and lacks a portion of them. Here the sample spans 130,000 to 150,000 clones, just over 90% being singletons. Notes on this clone: The antigen remains unidentified.

This CDR3 is built from 14 residues. Trimming stripped 4 bases from V and 2 bases from J, with 13 bases between. Germline V CDR1 and CDR2: SGHRS, YFSETQ. Study-wide results and caveats: Recipients of two AZD1222 doses showed rising Spike-specific TCR breadth and depth. Repertoires were obtained solely post-peak T cell response. Within unmutated variant regions lay the reported targets of nearly half of spike-specific TCRs. Donor demographics were predominantly white British with a female majority; clonal diversity may be underestimated.

Sequencing used peripheral blood, obtained on day 0 of MenACWY control vaccination. The V call is TRBV5-1, the J call TRBJ2-7; D may be TRBD2 (5 bases). The sequence came from an adult in good health. CDR3 DNA: TGCGCCAGCAGCCCGGGAAGGGTTGCCTACGAGCAGTACTTC. Encoded protein: CASSPGRVAYEQYF.